This T cell receptor (beta chain) originates from a study of blood T cell repertoires in COVID-19. The wider study: T cells, B-cell-depleted T cells, or PBMCs provided the cDNA or gDNA that served as material.

TCRdb's copy holds only in-frame clones and misses some; the assay was immunoSEQ multiplex PCR. The sample consists of some 180,000 clones, about 80% of them appearing once. Germline assignment: CDR1 MGHDK and CDR2 SYGVNS. V was pared by 1 base and J by 4 bases, with 10 bases between. The CDR3 loop spans 14 amino acids. Ages ranged from about 18 to 89 years, with residence in some 25 US areas. In the 2 weeks before study entry, exposed participants met a COVID-19 case, which was PCR-confirmed or clinician-diagnosed. This chain uses TRBV25-1 with TRBJ1-1; D is possibly TRBD1 (5 bases). The TCR was taken from a man aged 55 to 70 who had been exposed to COVID-19. The sequenced sample consisted of PBMCs or T cells enriched from blood (not recorded which). The CDR3 nucleotides read TGTGCCAGCAGTGAATTCGGGGGAAGCACTGAAGCTTTCTTT. Protein sequence: CASSEFGGSTEAFF.